The clone carrying this T cell receptor beta chain was recorded at least ten times. Antigen: not known. This sample was included in a study of T cell repertoires in cytomegalovirus infection. Study information: An indication of both CMV infection and matching HLA type came from public TCR beta signatures. The study's findings and limits: Summed frequency of public TCR beta families distinguished CMV carriers with the relevant HLA. Clonotype analysis showed dominance of the ex vivo response by HLA-C-restricted CMV-specific TCR beta clonotypes.

There are 16 residues in the CDR3. Germline V gene sequence: CDR1 MNHEY, CDR2 SVGEGT. V dropped 5 bases and J dropped 6; count of bases not matched to a gene: 12. TCRdb used MiXCR to reprocess the reads, holding one entry per CDR3 protein. The table includes over 300,000 distinct CDR3 sequences, over 7.5% detected once. Sequenced material: PBMCs. The chain couples TRBV6-2 or TRBV6-3 to TRBJ2-3; 9 positions agree with TRBD1. The TCR comes from a human donor in good health (CMV status not recorded). Some clones in this sample may be carry-over from other donors' samples. Here the CDR3 DNA reads TGTGCCAGCAGTCGACTCGGGACAGGGTCGTCGGATACGCAGTATTTT. Translated: CASSRLGTGSSDTQYF.